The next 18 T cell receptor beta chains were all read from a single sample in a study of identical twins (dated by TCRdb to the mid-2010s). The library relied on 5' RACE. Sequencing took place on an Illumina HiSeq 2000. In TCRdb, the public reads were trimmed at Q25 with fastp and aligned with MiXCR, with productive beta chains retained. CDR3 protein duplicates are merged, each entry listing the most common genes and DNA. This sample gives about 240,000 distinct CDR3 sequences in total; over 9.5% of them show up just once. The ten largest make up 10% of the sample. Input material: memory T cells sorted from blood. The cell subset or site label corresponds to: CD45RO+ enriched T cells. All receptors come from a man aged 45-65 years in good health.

CDR3 protein: CASSKGLAGGTDTQYF. The CDR3, as DNA: TGCGCCAGCAGCAAAGGACTAGCGGGAGGAACAGATACGCAGTATTTT. The gene calls are TRBV5-1 and TRBJ2-3; 14 bases are shared with TRBD2. CDR3 size: 16 residues. The V segment lost 4 bases and the J segment 3 bases; nucleotides outside the gene matches: 4. Germline V gene data show CDR1 as SGHRS and CDR2 as YFSETQ.

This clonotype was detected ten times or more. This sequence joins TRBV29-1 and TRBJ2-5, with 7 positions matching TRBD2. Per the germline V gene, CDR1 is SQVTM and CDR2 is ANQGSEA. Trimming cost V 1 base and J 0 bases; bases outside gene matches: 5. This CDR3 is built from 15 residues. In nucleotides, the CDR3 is TGCAGCGTTGAAGGGCTAGCGGCCCACCAAGAGACCCAGTACTTC. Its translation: CSVEGLAAHQETQYF. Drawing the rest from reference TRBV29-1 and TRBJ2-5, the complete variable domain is SAVISQKPSRDICQRGTSLTIQCQVDSQVTMMFWYRQQPGQSLTLIATANQGSEATYESGFVIDKFPISRPNLTFSTLTVSNMSPEDSSIYLCSVEGLAAHQETQYFGPGTRLLVL.

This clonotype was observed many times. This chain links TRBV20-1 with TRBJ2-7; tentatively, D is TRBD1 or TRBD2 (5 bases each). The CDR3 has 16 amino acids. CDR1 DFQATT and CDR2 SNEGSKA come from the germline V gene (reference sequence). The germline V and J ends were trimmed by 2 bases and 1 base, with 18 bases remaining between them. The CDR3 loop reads CSARPLRTGASYEQYF. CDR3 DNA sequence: TGCAGTGCTAGACCATTACGAACCGGGGCGTCCTACGAGCAGTACTTC.

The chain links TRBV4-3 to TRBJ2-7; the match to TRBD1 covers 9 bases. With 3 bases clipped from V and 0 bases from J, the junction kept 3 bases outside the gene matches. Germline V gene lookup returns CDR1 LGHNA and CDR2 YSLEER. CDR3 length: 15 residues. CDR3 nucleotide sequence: TGCGCCAGCAGCCAGGGGACAGGGCCCTCCTACGAGCAGTACTTC. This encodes CASSQGTGPSYEQYF.

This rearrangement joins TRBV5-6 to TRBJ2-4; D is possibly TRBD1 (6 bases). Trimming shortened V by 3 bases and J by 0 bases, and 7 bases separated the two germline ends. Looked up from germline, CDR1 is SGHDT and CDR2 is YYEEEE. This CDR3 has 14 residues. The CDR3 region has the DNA TGTGCCAGCAGCTCAGGGGTAGCCAAAAACATTCAGTACTTC. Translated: CASSSGVAKNIQYF.

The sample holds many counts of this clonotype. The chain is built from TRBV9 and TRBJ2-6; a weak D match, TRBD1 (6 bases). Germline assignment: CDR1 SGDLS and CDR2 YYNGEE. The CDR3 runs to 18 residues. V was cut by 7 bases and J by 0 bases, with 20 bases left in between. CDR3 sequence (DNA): TGTGCCAGCGCGCCTAACAGGGATCTAATCTCTGGGGCCAACGTCCTGACTTTC. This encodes CASAPNRDLISGANVLTF.

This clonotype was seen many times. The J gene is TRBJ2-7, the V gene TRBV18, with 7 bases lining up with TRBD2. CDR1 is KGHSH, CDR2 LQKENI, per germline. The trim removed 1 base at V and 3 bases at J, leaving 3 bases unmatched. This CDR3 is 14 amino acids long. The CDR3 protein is CASSPQAGSYEQYF. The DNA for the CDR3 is TGTGCCAGCTCACCACAAGCGGGAAGCTACGAGCAGTACTTC.

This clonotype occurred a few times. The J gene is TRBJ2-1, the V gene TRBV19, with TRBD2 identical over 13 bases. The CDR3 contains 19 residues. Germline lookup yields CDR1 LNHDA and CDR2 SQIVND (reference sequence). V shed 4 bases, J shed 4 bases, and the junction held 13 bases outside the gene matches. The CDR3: CASSTQPRLAGGMYNEQFF. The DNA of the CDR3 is TGTGCCAGTAGTACCCAGCCAAGACTAGCGGGAGGTATGTACAATGAGCAGTTCTTC.

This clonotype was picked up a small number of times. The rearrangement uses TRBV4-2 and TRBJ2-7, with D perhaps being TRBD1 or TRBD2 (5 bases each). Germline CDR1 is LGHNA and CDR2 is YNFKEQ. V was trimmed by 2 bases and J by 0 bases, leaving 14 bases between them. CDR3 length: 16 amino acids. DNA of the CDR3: TGTGCCAGCAGCCAAACCAGCGGAGACAGCTCCTACGAGCAGTACTTC. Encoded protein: CASSQTSGDSSYEQYF.

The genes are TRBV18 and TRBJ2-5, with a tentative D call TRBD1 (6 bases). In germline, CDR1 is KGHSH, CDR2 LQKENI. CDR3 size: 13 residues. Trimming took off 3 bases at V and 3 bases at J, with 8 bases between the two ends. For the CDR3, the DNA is TGTGCCAGCTCACCGCGACAGGAAGAGACCCAGTACTTC. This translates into CASSPRQEETQYF.

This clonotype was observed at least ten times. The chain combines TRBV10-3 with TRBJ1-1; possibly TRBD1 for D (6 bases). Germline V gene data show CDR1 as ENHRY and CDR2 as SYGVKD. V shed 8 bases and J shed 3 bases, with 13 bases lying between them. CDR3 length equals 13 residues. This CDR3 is CAIGSGDDTEAFF. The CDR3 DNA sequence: TGTGCCATCGGTTCAGGGGACGACACTGAAGCTTTCTTT.

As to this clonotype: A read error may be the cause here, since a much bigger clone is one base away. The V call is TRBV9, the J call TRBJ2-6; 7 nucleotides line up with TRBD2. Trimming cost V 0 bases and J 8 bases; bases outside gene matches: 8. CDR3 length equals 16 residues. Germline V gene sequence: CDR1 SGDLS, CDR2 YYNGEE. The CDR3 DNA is TGTGCCAGCAGCGTAGTAGTCTCCGGGGGGACCAACGTCCTGACTTTC. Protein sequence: CASSVVVSGGTNVLTF.

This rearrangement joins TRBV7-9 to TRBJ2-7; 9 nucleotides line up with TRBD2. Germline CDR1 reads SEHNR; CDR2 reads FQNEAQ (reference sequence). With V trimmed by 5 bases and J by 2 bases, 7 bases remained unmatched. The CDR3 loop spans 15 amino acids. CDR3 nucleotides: TGTGCCAGCAGCGGGCTAGCGGGGCCACCCTACGAGCAGTACTTC. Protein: CASSGLAGPPYEQYF.

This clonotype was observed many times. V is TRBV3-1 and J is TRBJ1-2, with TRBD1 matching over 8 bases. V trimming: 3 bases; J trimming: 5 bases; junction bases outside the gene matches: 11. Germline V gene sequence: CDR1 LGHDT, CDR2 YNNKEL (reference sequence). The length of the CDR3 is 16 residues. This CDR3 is CASSHLNTGGTYGYTF. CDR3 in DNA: TGTGCCAGCAGCCACCTCAACACAGGGGGAACTTATGGCTACACCTTC.

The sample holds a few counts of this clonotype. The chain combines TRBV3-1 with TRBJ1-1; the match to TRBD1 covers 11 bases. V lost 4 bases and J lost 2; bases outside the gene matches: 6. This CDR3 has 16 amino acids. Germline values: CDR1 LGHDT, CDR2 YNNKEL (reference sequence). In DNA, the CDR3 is TGTGCCAGCAGCCCTGGGACAGGGGGGGGCAACACTGAAGCTTTCTTT. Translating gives CASSPGTGGGNTEAFF.

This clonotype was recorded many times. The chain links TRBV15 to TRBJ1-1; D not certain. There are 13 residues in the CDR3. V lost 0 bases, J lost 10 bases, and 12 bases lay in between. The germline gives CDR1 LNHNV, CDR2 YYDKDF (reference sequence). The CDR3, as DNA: TGTGCCACCAGCAGAGATCGGGTCAAGGGAGCTTTCTTT. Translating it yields CATSRDRVKGAFF.

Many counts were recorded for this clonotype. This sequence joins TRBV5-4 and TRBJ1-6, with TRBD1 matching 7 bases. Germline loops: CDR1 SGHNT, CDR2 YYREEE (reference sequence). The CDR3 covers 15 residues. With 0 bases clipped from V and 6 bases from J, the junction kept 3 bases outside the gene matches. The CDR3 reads CASSLEGQSNSPLHF. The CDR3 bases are TGTGCCAGCAGCTTGGAGGGACAGAGTAATTCACCCCTCCACTTT.

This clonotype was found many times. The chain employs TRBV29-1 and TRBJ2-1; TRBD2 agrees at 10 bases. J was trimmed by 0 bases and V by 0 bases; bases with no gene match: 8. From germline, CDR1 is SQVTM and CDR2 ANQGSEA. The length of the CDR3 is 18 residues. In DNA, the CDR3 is TGCAGCGTTGAAGAAGGGGGACTAGCGATTCGCTCCTACAATGAGCAGTTCTTC. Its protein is CSVEEGGLAIRSYNEQFF.